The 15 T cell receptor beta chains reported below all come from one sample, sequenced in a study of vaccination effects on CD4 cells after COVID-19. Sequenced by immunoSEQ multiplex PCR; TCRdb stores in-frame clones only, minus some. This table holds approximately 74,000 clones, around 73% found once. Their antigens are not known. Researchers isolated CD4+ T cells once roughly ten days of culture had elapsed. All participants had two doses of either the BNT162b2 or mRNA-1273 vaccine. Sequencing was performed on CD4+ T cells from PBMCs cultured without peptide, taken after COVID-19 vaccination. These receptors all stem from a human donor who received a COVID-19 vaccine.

CDR3 nucleotides: TGTGCCAGCAGTTACCGGGGGAACACTGAAGCTTTCTTT. It is translated as CASSYRGNTEAFF. V usage is TRBV6-5 and J usage is TRBJ1-1; D is unclear. There are 13 residues in the CDR3. In germline, CDR1 is MNHEY, CDR2 SVGAGI. Trimming cost V 2 bases and J 1 base, with 5 bases left between them.

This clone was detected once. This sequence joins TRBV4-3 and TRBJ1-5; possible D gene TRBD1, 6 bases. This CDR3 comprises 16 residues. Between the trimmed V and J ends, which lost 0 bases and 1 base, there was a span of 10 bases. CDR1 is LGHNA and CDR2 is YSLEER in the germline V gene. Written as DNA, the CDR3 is TGCGCCAGCAGCCAAGATGGCAGGGGAAGCAATCAGCCCCAGCATTTT. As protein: CASSQDGRGSNQPQHF.

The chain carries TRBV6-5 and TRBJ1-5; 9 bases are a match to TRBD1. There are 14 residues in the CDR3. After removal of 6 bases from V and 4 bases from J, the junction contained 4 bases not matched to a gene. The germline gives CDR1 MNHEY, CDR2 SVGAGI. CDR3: CASRQGQGNQPQHF. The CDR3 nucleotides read TGTGCCAGCAGGCAGGGACAGGGTAATCAGCCCCAGCATTTT.

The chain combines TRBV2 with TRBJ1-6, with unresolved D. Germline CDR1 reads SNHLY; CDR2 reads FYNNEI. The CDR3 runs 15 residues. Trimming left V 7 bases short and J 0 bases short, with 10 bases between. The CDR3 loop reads CASIQTGSYNSPLHF. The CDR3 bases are TGTGCCAGCATACAAACTGGCTCCTATAATTCACCCCTCCACTTT.

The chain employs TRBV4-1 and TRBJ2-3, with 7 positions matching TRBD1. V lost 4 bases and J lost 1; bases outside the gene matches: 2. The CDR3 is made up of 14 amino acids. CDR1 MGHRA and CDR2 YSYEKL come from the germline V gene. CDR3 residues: CASSPGQGTDTQYF. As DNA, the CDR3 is TGCGCCAGCAGCCCAGGACAGGGCACAGATACGCAGTATTTT.

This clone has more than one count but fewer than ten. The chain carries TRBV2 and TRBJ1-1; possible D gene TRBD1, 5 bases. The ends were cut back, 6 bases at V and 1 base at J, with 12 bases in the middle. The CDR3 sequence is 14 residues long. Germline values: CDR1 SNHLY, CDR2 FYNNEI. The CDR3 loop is CASRPQGSNTEAFF. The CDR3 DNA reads TGTGCCAGCAGACCCCAGGGTTCGAACACTGAAGCTTTCTTT.

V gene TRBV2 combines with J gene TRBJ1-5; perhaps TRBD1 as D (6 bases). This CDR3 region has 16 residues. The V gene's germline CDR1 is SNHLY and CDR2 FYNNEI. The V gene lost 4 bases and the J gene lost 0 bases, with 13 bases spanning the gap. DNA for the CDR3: TGTGCCAGCAGTGGACAGGAAGGACTTAGCAATCAGCCCCAGCATTTT. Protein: CASSGQEGLSNQPQHF.

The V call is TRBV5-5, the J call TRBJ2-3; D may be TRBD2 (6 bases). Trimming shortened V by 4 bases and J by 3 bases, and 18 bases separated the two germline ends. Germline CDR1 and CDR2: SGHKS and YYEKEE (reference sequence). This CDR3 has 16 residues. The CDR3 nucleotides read TGTGCCAGCAGCCATCGACTAGTAAAAACGACAGATACGCAGTATTTT. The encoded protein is CASSHRLVKTTDTQYF.

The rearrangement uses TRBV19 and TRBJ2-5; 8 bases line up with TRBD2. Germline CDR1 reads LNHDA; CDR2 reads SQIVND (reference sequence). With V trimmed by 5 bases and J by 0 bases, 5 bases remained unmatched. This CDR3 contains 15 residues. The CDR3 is CASSPSGWYQETQYF. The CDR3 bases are TGTGCCAGTAGTCCTAGCGGGTGGTACCAAGAGACCCAGTACTTC.

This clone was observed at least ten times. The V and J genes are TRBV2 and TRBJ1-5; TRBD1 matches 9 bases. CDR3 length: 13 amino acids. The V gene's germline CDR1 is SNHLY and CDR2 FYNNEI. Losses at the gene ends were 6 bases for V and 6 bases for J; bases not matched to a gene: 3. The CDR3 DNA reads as TGTGCCAGCAGACAGGGGGCGAGTCAGCCCCAGCATTTT. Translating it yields CASRQGASQPQHF.

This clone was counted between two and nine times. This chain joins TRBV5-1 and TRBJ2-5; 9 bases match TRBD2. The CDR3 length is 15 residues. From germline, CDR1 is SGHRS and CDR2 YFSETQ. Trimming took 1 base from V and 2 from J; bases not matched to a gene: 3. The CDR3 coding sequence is TGCGCCAGCAGCTTGCTAGCGGGGAGTCAAGAGACCCAGTACTTC. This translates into CASSLLAGSQETQYF.

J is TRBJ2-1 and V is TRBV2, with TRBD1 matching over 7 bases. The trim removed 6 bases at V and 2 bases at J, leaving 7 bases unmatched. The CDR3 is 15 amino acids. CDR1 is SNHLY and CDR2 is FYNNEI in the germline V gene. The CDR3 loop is CASRPDRRTYNEQFF. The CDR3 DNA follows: TGTGCCAGCAGGCCGGACAGGAGAACCTACAATGAGCAGTTCTTC.

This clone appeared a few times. For the CDR3, the DNA is TGTGCCAGCAGTACAAGCTTTGAGCAGTTCTTC. This sequence encodes CASSTSFEQFF. This chain joins TRBV2 and TRBJ2-1, with no clear D. CDR3 length: 11 residues. Germline V CDR1 and CDR2: SNHLY, FYNNEI. V was pared by 5 bases and J by 9 bases, with 8 bases between. Using reference TRBV2 and TRBJ2-1 for the parts outside the CDR3, the full variable domain is EPEVTQTPSHQVTQMGQEVILRCVPISNHLYFYWYRQILGQKVEFLVSFYNNEISEKSEIFDDQFSVERPDGSNFTLKIRSTKLEDSAMYFCASSTSFEQFFGPGTRLTVL.

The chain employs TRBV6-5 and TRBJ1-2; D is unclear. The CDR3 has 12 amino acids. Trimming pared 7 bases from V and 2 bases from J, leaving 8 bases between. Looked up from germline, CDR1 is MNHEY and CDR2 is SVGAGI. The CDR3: CASTGSNYGYTF. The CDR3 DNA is TGTGCCAGCACGGGATCGAACTATGGCTACACCTTC.

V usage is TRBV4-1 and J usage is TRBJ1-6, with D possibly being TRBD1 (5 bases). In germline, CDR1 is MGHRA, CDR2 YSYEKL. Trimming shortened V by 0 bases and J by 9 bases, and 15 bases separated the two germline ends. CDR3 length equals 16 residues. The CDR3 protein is CASSQDPDSIVSPLHF. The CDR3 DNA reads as TGCGCCAGCAGCCAAGATCCCGACAGTATAGTTTCACCCCTCCACTTT.